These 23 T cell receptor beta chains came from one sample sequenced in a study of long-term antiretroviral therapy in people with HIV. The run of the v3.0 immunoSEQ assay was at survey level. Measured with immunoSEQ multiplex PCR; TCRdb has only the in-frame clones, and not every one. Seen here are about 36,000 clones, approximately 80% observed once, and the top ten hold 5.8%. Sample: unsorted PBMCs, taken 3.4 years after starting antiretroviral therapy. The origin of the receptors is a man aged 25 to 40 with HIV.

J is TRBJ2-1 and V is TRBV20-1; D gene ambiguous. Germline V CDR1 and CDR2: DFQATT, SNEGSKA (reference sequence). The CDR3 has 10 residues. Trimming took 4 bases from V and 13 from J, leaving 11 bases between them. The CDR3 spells CSATLTRQFF. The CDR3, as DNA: TGCAGTGCTACCTTGACCCGACAGTTCTTC.

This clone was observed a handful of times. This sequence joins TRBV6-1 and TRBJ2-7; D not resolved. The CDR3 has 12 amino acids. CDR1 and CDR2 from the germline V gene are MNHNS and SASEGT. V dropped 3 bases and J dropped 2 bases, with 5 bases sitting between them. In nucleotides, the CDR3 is TGTGCCAGCAGTGAGCTAGCCTACGAGCAGTACTTC. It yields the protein CASSELAYEQYF.

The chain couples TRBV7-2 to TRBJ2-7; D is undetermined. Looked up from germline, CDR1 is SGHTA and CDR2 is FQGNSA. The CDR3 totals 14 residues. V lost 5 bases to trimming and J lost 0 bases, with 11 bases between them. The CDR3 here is CASSQTPYSYEQYF. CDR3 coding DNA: TGTGCCAGCAGCCAAACGCCATACTCCTACGAGCAGTACTTC.

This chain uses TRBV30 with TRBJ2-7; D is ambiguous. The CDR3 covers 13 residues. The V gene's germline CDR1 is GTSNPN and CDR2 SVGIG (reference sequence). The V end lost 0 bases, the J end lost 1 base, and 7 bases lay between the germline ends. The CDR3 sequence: CAWSVRVSYEQYF. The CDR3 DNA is TGTGCCTGGAGTGTAAGGGTTTCCTACGAGCAGTACTTC.

The CDR3 region is CASSSGTDYEQYF. Here the CDR3 DNA reads TGTGCCAGCAGTTCCGGGACCGATTACGAGCAGTACTTC. The rearrangement joins TRBV14 to TRBJ2-7, with D perhaps matching TRBD1 or TRBD2 (5 bases each). The CDR3 length is 13 residues. V shed 6 bases and J shed 4 bases, with 13 bases lying between them. Germline lookup yields CDR1 SGHDN and CDR2 FVKESK.

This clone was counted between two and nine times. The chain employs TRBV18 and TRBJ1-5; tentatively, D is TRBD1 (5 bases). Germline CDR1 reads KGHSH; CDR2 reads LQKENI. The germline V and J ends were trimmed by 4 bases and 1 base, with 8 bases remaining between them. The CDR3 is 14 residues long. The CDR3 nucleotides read TGTGCCAGCTCACGAAGGGACAGCAATCAGCCCCAGCATTTT. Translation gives CASSRRDSNQPQHF.

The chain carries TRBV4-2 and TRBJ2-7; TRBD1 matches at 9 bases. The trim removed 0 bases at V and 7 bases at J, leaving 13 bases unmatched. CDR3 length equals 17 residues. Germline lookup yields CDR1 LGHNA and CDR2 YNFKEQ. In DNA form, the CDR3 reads TGTGCCAGCAGCCAAGACGTTCCCGGGACAGGGACCTGGGAGCAGTACTTC. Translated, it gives CASSQDVPGTGTWEQYF.

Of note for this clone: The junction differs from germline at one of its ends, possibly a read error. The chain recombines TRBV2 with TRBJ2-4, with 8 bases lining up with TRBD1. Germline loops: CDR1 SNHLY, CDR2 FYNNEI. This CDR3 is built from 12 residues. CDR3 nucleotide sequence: TGTGCCAGCAGTGAAGCTCGGGACAGGTGTTCCTTC. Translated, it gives CASSEARDRCSF.

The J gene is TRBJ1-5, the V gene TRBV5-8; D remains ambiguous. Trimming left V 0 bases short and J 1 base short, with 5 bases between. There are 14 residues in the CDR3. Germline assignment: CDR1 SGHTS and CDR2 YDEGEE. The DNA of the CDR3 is TGTGCCAGCAGCTTGGGACCAAGCAATCAGCCCCAGCATTTT. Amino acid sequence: CASSLGPSNQPQHF.

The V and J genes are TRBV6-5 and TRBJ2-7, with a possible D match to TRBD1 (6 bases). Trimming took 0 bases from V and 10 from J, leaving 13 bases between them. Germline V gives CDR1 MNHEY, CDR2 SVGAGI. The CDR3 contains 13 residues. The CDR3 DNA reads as TGTGCCAGCAGTTACTCGAGGCAGGGGCCACAGTACTTC. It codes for CASSYSRQGPQYF.

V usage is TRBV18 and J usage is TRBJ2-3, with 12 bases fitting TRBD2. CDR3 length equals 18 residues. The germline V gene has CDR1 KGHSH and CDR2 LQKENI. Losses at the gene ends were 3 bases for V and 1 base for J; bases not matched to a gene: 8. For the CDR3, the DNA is TGTGCCAGCTCACCCGGGACTAGCGGGTTGAGTGGCACAGATACGCAGTATTTT. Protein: CASSPGTSGLSGTDTQYF.

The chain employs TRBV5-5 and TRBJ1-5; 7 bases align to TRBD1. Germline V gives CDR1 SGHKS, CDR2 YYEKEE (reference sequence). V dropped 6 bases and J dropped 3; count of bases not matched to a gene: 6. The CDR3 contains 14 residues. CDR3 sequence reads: CASNYRGDNQPQHF. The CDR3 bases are TGTGCCAGCAATTACAGGGGAGACAATCAGCCCCAGCATTTT.

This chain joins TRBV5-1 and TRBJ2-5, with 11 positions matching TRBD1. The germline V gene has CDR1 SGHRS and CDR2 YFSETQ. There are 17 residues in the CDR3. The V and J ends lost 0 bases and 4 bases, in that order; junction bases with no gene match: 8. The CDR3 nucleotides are TGCGCCAGCAGCTTGGCCTCGGGACAGGGGGTAGGAGAGACCCAGTACTTC. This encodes CASSLASGQGVGETQYF.

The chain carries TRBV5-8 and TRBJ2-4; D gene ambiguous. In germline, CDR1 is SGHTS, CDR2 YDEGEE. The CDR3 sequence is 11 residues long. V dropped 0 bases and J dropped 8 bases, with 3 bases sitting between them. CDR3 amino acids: CASSLAYIQYF. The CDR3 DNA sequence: TGTGCCAGCAGCTTGGCCTACATTCAGTACTTC. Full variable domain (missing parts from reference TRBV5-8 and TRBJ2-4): EAGVTQSPTHLIKTRGQQATLRCSPISGHTSVYWYQQALGLGLQFLLWYDEGEERNRGNFPPRFSGRQFPNYSSELNVNALELEDSALYLCASSLAYIQYFGAGTRLSVL.

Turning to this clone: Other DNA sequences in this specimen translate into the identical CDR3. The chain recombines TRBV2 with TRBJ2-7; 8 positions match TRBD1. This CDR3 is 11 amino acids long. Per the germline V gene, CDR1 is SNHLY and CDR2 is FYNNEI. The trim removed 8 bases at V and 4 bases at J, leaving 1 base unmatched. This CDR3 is CASGQGYEQYF. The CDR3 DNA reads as TGTGCCAGCGGACAGGGTTACGAGCAGTACTTC.

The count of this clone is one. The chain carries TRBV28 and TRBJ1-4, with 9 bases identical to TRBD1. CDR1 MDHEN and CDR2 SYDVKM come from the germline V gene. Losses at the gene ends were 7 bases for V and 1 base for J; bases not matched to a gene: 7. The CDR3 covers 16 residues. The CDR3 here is CASITGGFGTNEKLFF. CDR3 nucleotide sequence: TGTGCCAGCATTACAGGGGGCTTCGGAACTAATGAAAAACTGTTTTTT.

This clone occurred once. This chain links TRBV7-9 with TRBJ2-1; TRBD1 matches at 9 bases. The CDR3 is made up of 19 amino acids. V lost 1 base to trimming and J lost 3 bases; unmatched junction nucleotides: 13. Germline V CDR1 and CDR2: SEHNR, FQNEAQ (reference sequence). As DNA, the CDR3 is TGTGCCAGCAGCTTAGGTGGACAGGGGTTTTTAGGAGTCTACAATGAGCAGTTCTTC. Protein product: CASSLGGQGFLGVYNEQFF.

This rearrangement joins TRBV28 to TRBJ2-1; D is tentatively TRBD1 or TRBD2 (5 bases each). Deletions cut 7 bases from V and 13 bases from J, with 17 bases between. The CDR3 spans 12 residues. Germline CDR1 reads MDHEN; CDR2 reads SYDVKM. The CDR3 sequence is CASTRDRLRQFF. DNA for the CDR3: TGTGCCAGCACTCGGGACCGACTCCGACAGTTCTTC.

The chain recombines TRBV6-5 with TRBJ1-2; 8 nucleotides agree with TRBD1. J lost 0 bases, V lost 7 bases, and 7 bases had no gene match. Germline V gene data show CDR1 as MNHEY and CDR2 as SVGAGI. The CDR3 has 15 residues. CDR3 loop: CASTVTGAANYGYTF. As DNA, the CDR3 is TGTGCCAGCACTGTGACAGGGGCTGCTAACTATGGCTACACCTTC.

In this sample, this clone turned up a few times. The CDR3 loop is CASSSLGTAINGYTF. In nucleotides, the CDR3 is TGTGCCAGCAGTTCATTAGGGACAGCAATCAATGGCTACACCTTC. The V and J genes are TRBV27 and TRBJ1-2; 7 nucleotides line up with TRBD1. The germline CDR1 and CDR2 sequences are MNHEY and SMNVEV (reference sequence). V shed 4 bases and J 6 bases; nucleotides not matched to a gene: 11. CDR3 length equals 15 residues.

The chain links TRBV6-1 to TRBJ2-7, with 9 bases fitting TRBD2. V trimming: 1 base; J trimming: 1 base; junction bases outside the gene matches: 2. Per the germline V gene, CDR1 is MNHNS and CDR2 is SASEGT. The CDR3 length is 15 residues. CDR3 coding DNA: TGTGCCAGCAGTGAAGGTAGCGGGAGATCCTACGAGCAGTACTTC. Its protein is CASSEGSGRSYEQYF.

For the CDR3, the DNA is TGTGCCTGGAAAAATCTTCCCGCATGGCTGCGGGAGCGTCTCACAGATACGCAGTATTTT. Translated: CAWKNLPAWLRERLTDTQYF. This chain connects TRBV30 to TRBJ2-3, with 7 positions matching TRBD2. Unmatched junction bases numbered 24, after V lost 4 bases and J lost 2 bases. CDR1 and CDR2 from the germline V gene are GTSNPN and SVGIG (reference sequence). CDR3 length equals 20 residues.

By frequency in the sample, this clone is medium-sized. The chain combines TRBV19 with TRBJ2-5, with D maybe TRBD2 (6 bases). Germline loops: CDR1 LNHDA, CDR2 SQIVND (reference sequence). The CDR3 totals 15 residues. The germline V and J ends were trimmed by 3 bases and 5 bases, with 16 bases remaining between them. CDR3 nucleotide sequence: TGTGCCAGTAGTATTGGGTATGAGGGGAGGGAGACCCAGTACTTC. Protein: CASSIGYEGRETQYF.